The T cell receptor (beta chain) described here comes from a study of long-term antiretroviral therapy in people with HIV. Survey level was the resolution at which the v3.0 immunoSEQ assay ran. Some clones are missing from TCRdb's copy, which holds only in-frame ones; the method was immunoSEQ multiplex PCR. The sample comprises over 35,000 clones, 75% to 90% of which are singletons, and about 5.2% rests with the top ten. This CDR3 has 16 amino acids. Trimming took 4 bases from V and 2 from J; bases not matched to a gene: 6. The germline V gene has CDR1 SGHNT and CDR2 YYREEE (reference sequence). This sample comprised unsorted PBMCs, obtained 1.5 years after starting antiretroviral therapy. The receptor's source is a young man with HIV. The rearrangement uses TRBV5-4 and TRBJ2-5; 12 bases align to TRBD2. For the CDR3, the DNA is TGTGCCAGCAGCCGGACTAGCGGGGCCGAACAAGAGACCCAGTACTTC. The encoded protein is CASSRTSGAEQETQYF.